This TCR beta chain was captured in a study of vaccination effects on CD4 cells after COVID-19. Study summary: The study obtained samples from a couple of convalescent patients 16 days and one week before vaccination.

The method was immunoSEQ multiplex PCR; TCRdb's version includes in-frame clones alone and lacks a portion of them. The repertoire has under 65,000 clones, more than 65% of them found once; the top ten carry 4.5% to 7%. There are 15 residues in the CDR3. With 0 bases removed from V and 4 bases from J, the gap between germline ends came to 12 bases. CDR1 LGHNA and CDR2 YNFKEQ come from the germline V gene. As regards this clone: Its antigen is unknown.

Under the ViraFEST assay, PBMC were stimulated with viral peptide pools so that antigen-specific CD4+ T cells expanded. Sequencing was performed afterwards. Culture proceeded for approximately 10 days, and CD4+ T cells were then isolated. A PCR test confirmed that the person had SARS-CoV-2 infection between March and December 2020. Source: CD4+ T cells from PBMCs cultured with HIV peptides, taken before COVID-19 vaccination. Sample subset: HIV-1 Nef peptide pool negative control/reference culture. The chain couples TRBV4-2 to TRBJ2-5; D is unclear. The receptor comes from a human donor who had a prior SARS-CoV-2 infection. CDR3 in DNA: TGTGCCAGCAGCCAAGAAGCAGGAATCCTAGAGACCCAGTACTTC. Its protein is CASSQEAGILETQYF.